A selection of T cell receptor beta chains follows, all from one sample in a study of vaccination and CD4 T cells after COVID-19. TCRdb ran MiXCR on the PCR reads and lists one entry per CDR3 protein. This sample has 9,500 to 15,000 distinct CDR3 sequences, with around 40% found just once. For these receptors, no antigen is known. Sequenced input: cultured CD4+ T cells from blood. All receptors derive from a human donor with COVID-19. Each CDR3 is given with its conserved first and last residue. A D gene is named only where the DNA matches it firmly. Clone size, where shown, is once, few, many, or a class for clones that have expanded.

DNA: TGTGCCAGCAGCTCGGGACTGGTCACCGGGGAGCTGTTTTTT
CDR3: CASSSGLVTGELFF
J: TRBJ2-2
D: -
V: TRBV7-6
size: -

DNA: TGCAGTGCTAGGGAAAGGTGGGGGAATACGCAGTATTTT
CDR3: CSARERWGNTQYF
J: TRBJ2-3
D: -
V: TRBV20-1
size: -

DNA: TGTGCCAGTAGTCGCGGGGGGGGGTACGAGCAGTACTTC
CDR3: CASSRGGGYEQYF
J: TRBJ2-7
D: TRBD2
V: TRBV19
size: -

DNA: TGTGCCAGCAGCTCCGACAGGGGTTTGGAAAAACTGTTTTTT
CDR3: CASSSDRGLEKLFF
J: TRBJ1-4
D: TRBD1
V: TRBV7-2
size: -

DNA: TGTGCCAGCAGTGGGACTAGCGGGGCGGATACGCAGTATTTT
CDR3: CASSGTSGADTQYF
J: TRBJ2-3
D: TRBD2
V: TRBV6-4
size: -

DNA: TGTGCCAGCAGCTTAGCAGTGTTGAACACTGAAGCTTTCTTT
CDR3: CASSLAVLNTEAFF
J: TRBJ1-1
D: -
V: TRBV11-2
size: few

DNA: TGTGCCAGCAGCTTGACAGGGAATATCGGCGATGAGCAGTTCTTC
CDR3: CASSLTGNIGDEQFF
J: TRBJ2-1
D: TRBD1
V: TRBV11-3
size: few

DNA: TGTGCCAGCAGTTTAACACAGGGGGCGGCCTACGAGCAGTACTTC
CDR3: CASSLTQGAAYEQYF
J: TRBJ2-7
D: TRBD1
V: TRBV6-2/TRBV6-3
size: -

DNA: TGTGCCAGCAGCACTTGGAACTCAGATACGCAGTATTTT
CDR3: CASSTWNSDTQYF
J: TRBJ2-3
D: -
V: TRBV7-2
size: few

DNA: TGTGCCAGCAGCCCCCAAGATGCGTATGGCTACACCTTC
CDR3: CASSPQDAYGYTF
J: TRBJ1-2
D: -
V: TRBV7-9
size: -

DNA: TGTGCCAGCAGTTTAACCTCCGAGGGCCGGACCCTCCACTTT
CDR3: CASSLTSEGRTLHF
J: TRBJ1-6
D: -
V: TRBV27
size: medium-sized

DNA: TGTGCCAGCAGCTCAGGGCCTGGGAACACTGAAGCTTTCTTT
CDR3: CASSSGPGNTEAFF
J: TRBJ1-1
D: -
V: TRBV6-4
size: few

DNA: TGTGCCACCAGCAGAGATCCCAGGGGTTCGGGGACCCAGTACTTC
CDR3: CATSRDPRGSGTQYF
J: TRBJ2-5
D: -
V: TRBV15
size: -

DNA: TGTGCCAGCAGCCAGGGGAAAAATAATTCACCCCTCCACTTT
CDR3: CASSQGKNNSPLHF
J: TRBJ1-6
D: -
V: TRBV7-3
size: few

DNA: TGTGCCAGCAGCTTACCCGAGACTAGCGGTGAGACCCAGTACTTC
CDR3: CASSLPETSGETQYF
J: TRBJ2-5
D: TRBD2
V: TRBV5-6
size: -

DNA: TGTGCCAGCAGTTTATTGGGGGGACAGGGAGCCTACGAGCAGTACTTC
CDR3: CASSLLGGQGAYEQYF
J: TRBJ2-7
D: TRBD1
V: TRBV27
size: -

DNA: TGTGCCAGCAGTGAGGCGAGGCATCAGGGGGAGCAGTTCTTC
CDR3: CASSEARHQGEQFF
J: TRBJ2-1
D: -
V: TRBV25-1
size: -

DNA: TGCAGTGCTAGGCCCCCTGTGGGGAACACTGAAGCTTTCTTT
CDR3: CSARPPVGNTEAFF
J: TRBJ1-1
D: -
V: TRBV20-1
size: -

DNA: TGTGCCAGCAGGGAGGCGCAGGGAAACTACGAGCAGTACTTC
CDR3: CASREAQGNYEQYF
J: TRBJ2-7
D: -
V: TRBV5-4
size: -

DNA: TGCAGTGCTAGGGAGATAGCGGGGGTGCAGAACAATGAGCAGTTCTTC
CDR3: CSAREIAGVQNNEQFF
J: TRBJ2-1
D: TRBD2
V: TRBV20-1
size: few

DNA: TGTGCCAGCATCGACAGGGGGTCGTCCTACGAGCAGTACTTC
CDR3: CASIDRGSSYEQYF
J: TRBJ2-7
D: TRBD1
V: TRBV28
size: -

DNA: TGTGCCAGCAGCCCTAAGGAGACCCAGTACTTC
CDR3: CASSPKETQYF
J: TRBJ2-5
D: -
V: TRBV7-3
size: few

DNA: TGTGCCAGCAGTCCAGGGTCGGGGCAAGAGACCCAGTACTTC
CDR3: CASSPGSGQETQYF
J: TRBJ2-5
D: -
V: TRBV7-9
size: -

DNA: TGTGCCAGCGGCCCAGGTCGGGGGTATGGCTACACCTTC
CDR3: CASGPGRGYGYTF
J: TRBJ1-2
D: -
V: TRBV5-4
size: few

DNA: TGCGCCAGCAGCTTGCGTGGGACGCTCACAGATACGCAGTATTTT
CDR3: CASSLRGTLTDTQYF
J: TRBJ2-3
D: -
V: TRBV5-1
size: -

DNA: TGTGCCAGCAGCTTGGCAGAAAGACTAGAAGCTTTCTTT
CDR3: CASSLAERLEAFF
J: TRBJ1-1
D: -
V: TRBV7-2
size: -

DNA: TGTGCCAGCAGTTTACGTGGGCGCCCCAGCACAGATACGCAGTATTTT
CDR3: CASSLRGRPSTDTQYF
J: TRBJ2-3
D: -
V: TRBV12-3/TRBV12-4
size: -

DNA: TGTGCCGGAATCCAGGGCCATGGCTACACCTTC
CDR3: CAGIQGHGYTF
J: TRBJ1-2
D: -
V: TRBV30
size: -

DNA: TGCAGTGCCGACAAGAAAACAGGGACTTTAGAGACCCAGTACTTC
CDR3: CSADKKTGTLETQYF
J: TRBJ2-5
D: -
V: TRBV20-1
size: -

DNA: TGTGCCAGCAGCTGGGGAACAGGGCTTTGGCAAGAGACCCAGTACTTC
CDR3: CASSWGTGLWQETQYF
J: TRBJ2-5
D: -
V: TRBV11-3
size: few

DNA: TGTGCCAGCAGCCAGGGAGTCTCCCAGGGTACGCAGTATTTT
CDR3: CASSQGVSQGTQYF
J: TRBJ2-3
D: -
V: TRBV7-6
size: -

DNA: TGTGCTAGCAGCTCCGGGGCTCGGGGAGAGACCCAGTACTTC
CDR3: CASSSGARGETQYF
J: TRBJ2-5
D: -
V: TRBV7-6
size: few

DNA: TGTGCCACCGCAGGTGTTTGGGACAGGGGTTTTAATTCACCCCTCCACTTT
CDR3: CATAGVWDRGFNSPLHF
J: TRBJ1-6
D: TRBD1
V: TRBV15
size: -

DNA: TGTGCCAGCGAGGGAGTTGGAACTGAAGCTTTCTTT
CDR3: CASEGVGTEAFF
J: TRBJ1-1
D: -
V: TRBV12-3/TRBV12-4
size: -

DNA: TGTGCCATCACTATGGACAGTTATTATGGCTACACCTTC
CDR3: CAITMDSYYGYTF
J: TRBJ1-2
D: -
V: TRBV10-3
size: once

DNA: TGTGCCAGCAGCAACGGACAGGGCCTTAAAAGGTTAGGTGGCTACACCTTC
CDR3: CASSNGQGLKRLGGYTF
J: TRBJ1-2
D: TRBD1
V: TRBV11-2
size: -

DNA: TGTGCCAGCAGTTTAAGGTTAGGGAACACTGAAGCTTTCTTT
CDR3: CASSLRLGNTEAFF
J: TRBJ1-1
D: -
V: TRBV27
size: -

DNA: TGTGCCAGCAGTTTAAGTTCTACGGGGGCCTACAACTATGGCTACACCTTC
CDR3: CASSLSSTGAYNYGYTF
J: TRBJ1-2
D: -
V: TRBV28
size: -

DNA: TGTGCCAGCAACCGAGGGAGGGGTGAGCAGTTCTTC
CDR3: CASNRGRGEQFF
J: TRBJ2-1
D: TRBD2
V: TRBV2
size: -

DNA: TGTGCCAGCAGCCCCCTGAAGGGTTTTGGGACCCAGTACTTC
CDR3: CASSPLKGFGTQYF
J: TRBJ2-5
D: -
V: TRBV7-2
size: few

DNA: TGTGCCAGCAGCCTAGAGATTAGCAGGGGGGAGGAGACCCAGTACTTC
CDR3: CASSLEISRGEETQYF
J: TRBJ2-5
D: -
V: TRBV12-3/TRBV12-4
size: -

DNA: TGTGCCAGCAGTATCGACAGGAACTCTGGAAACACCATATATTTT
CDR3: CASSIDRNSGNTIYF
J: TRBJ1-3
D: -
V: TRBV2
size: -

DNA: TGTGCCAGCAGCCGATCCGACAGGGAGACTGAGCAGTTCTTC
CDR3: CASSRSDRETEQFF
J: TRBJ2-1
D: TRBD1
V: TRBV7-8
size: large

DNA: TGTGCCAGCAGCTCCCGACTAGCGGGGGTAGTAGAGACCCAGTACTTC
CDR3: CASSSRLAGVVETQYF
J: TRBJ2-5
D: TRBD2
V: TRBV9
size: once

DNA: TGTGCCAGCAGCTTACAGGCCGCCTCCTATGAAGCTTTCTTT
CDR3: CASSLQAASYEAFF
J: TRBJ1-1
D: -
V: TRBV7-6
size: -

DNA: TGTGCCAGCCGGTCGGATGGCGGGACAGTGACTGAAGCTTTCTTT
CDR3: CASRSDGGTVTEAFF
J: TRBJ1-1
D: TRBD1
V: TRBV6-1
size: few

DNA: TGTGCCACCAGCAATTCTAGCGGGGGGTTCGAGACCCAGTACTTC
CDR3: CATSNSSGGFETQYF
J: TRBJ2-5
D: TRBD2
V: TRBV15
size: -

DNA: TGCAGTGCTAGAGAGGCTAGCGGGGGGAGGTCTGAGCAGTTCTTC
CDR3: CSAREASGGRSEQFF
J: TRBJ2-1
D: TRBD2
V: TRBV20-1
size: -

DNA: TGTGCCAGCAGTGCCGCTACGGTCTCTGGAAACACCATATATTTT
CDR3: CASSAATVSGNTIYF
J: TRBJ1-3
D: -
V: TRBV6-1
size: -

DNA: TGTGCCAGCAGCTTAGATATAAGAGGGGAGACCTTC
CDR3: CASSLDIRGETF
J: TRBJ1-2
D: -
V: TRBV11-2
size: -

DNA: TGTGCCAGTACCACCTTAGCAGGGGGAGCGTACTATGGCTACACCTTC
CDR3: CASTTLAGGAYYGYTF
J: TRBJ1-2
D: TRBD1
V: TRBV19
size: -